This T cell receptor (beta chain) was recorded in a study of blood T cell repertoires in COVID-19. Study-level background: Samples of COVID-19 (acute and convalescent) were obtained from the United States, Italy and Spain. Sources were T cells, B-cell-depleted T cells, or PBMCs; the material itself was cDNA or gDNA.

The CDR3 loop spans 15 amino acids. Trimming pared 0 bases from V and 5 bases from J, leaving 12 bases between. Per the germline V gene, CDR1 is MNHEY and CDR2 is SMNVEV (reference sequence). In the original processing: Using reference gene primer amplification, nucleated cell counts were estimated. Clones were read by immunoSEQ multiplex PCR, and TCRdb kept only the in-frame ones, dropping some. The DNA was the basis for D and trimming; V, J and clone size are from that table. Of about 130,000 clones listed, roughly 83% are singletons. This sequence joins TRBV27 and TRBJ2-3; D not resolved. The sequence was obtained from a man aged 35 to 55 with active or convalescent COVID-19. The sample was peripheral blood. The CDR3 DNA sequence: TGTGCCAGCAGTTTATCGACCAGACTGGGAGATACGCAGTATTTT. Protein sequence: CASSLSTRLGDTQYF.